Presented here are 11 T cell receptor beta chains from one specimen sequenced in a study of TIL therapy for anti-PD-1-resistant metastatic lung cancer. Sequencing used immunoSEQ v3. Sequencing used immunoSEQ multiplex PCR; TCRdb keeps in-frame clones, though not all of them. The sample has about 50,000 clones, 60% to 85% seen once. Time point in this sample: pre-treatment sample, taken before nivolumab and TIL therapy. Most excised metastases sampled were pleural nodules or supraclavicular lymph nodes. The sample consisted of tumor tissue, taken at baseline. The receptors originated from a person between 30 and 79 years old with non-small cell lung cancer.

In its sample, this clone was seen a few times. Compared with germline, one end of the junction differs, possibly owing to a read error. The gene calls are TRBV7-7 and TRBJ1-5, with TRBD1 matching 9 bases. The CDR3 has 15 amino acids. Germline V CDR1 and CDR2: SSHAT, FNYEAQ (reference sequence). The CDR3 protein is CASSLGTGSNQPQHF. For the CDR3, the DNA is TGTGCTAGCAGCTTAGGGACAGGGAGCAATCAGCCCCAGCATTTT.

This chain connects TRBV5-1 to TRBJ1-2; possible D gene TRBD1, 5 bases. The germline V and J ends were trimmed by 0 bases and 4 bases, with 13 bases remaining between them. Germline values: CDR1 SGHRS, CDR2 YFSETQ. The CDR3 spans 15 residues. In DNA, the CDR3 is TGCGCCAGCAGCTTGGAGGGGAGAGCAGTCTATGGCTACACCTTC. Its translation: CASSLEGRAVYGYTF.

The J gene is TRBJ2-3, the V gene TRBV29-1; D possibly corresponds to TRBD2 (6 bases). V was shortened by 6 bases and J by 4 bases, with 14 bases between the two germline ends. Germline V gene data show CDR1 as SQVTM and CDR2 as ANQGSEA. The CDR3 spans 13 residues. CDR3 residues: CSVAAGTSDTQYF. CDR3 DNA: TGCAGCGTGGCCGCGGGGACCTCAGATACGCAGTATTTT.

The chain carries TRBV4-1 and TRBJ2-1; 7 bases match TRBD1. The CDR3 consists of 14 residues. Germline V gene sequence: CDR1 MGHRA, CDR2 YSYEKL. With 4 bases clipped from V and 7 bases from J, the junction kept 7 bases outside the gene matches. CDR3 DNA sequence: TGCGCCAGCAGCCCCAGACAGGGAATGAATGAGCAGTTCTTC. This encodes CASSPRQGMNEQFF.

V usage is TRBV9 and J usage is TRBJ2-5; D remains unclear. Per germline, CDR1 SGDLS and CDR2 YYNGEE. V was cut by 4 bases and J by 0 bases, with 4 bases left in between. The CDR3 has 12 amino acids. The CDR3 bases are TGTGCCAGCAGCCCAAACCAAGAGACCCAGTACTTC. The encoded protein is CASSPNQETQYF.

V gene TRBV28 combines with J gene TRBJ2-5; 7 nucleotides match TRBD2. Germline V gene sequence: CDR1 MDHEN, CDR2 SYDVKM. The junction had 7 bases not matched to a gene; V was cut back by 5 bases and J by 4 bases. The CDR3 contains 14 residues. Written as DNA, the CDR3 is TGTGCCAGCAGTCAACAGCGGGGAGGAGAGACCCAGTACTTC. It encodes CASSQQRGGETQYF.

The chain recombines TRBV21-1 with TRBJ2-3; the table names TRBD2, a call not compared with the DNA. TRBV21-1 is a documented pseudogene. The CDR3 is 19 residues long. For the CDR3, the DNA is TGTGCCAGCAGCAGACGGACTAGCGGGAACCCTCTAGGTACAGATACGCAGTATTTT. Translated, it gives CASSRRTSGNPLGTDTQYF.

CDR3: CASSPVTFRSGNTIYF. CDR3 in DNA: TGTGCCAGCAGTCCGGTCACATTCCGCTCTGGAAACACCATATATTTT. V is TRBV7-2 and J is TRBJ1-3; the D is unclear. Germline CDR1 and CDR2: SGHTA and FQGNSA. The CDR3 covers 16 residues. V lost 6 bases to trimming and J lost 0 bases, with 15 bases between them.

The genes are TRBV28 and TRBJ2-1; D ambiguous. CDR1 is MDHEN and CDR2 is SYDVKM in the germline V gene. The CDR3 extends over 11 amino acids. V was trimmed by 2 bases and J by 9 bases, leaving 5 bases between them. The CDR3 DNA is TGTGCCAGCAGTTTACTCGGTGAGCAGTTCTTC. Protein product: CASSLLGEQFF.

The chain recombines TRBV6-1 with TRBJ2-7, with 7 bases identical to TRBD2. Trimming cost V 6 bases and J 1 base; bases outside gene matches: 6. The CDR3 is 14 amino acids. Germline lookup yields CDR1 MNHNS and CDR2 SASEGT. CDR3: CASRGGSGSYEQYF. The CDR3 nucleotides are TGTGCCAGCAGGGGGGGTAGCGGGTCCTACGAGCAGTACTTC.

CDR3 residues: CASSPGTTRRAFF. CDR3 DNA: TGTGCCAGCAGTCCGGGGACAACCCGGCGAGCTTTCTTT. This chain links TRBV28 with TRBJ1-1; D is possibly TRBD1 (6 bases). The germline V and J ends were trimmed by 5 bases and 10 bases, with 17 bases remaining between them. Looked up from germline, CDR1 is MDHEN and CDR2 is SYDVKM. The CDR3 runs to 13 residues.